The 19 T cell receptor beta chains in this list originate from one sample, sequenced in a study of cytomegalovirus exposure and HLA in healthy donors. The study ran its PCR with 60 Vbeta and 13 Jbeta primers. Some clones are missing from TCRdb's copy, which holds only in-frame ones; the method was immunoSEQ multiplex PCR. This sample has under 150,000 clones; over 65% occur once, and the top ten carry 5.4%. Sequencing was performed on PBMCs. These receptors came from a woman in her thirties in good health and CMV-seropositive.

This clone has only a few counts. J is TRBJ2-2 and V is TRBV4-1; perhaps TRBD2 as D (5 bases). The CDR3 runs to 17 residues. The V end lost 1 base, the J end lost 6 bases, and 18 bases lay between the germline ends. Per germline, CDR1 MGHRA and CDR2 YSYEKL. The CDR3 coding sequence is TGCGCCAGCAGCCAAGGAGCGGCGTATCTTGGGGCCGGGGAGCTGTTTTTT. This translates into CASSQGAAYLGAGELFF.

The rearrangement uses TRBV2 and TRBJ1-4; TRBD1 might be the D (5 bases). Germline assignment: CDR1 SNHLY and CDR2 FYNNEI. Between the trimmed V and J ends, which lost 2 bases and 4 bases, there was a span of 11 bases. This CDR3 is built from 15 residues. CDR3 in DNA: TGTGCCAGCAGTGAAACGACAGCCTATAATGAAAAACTGTTTTTT. The encoded protein is CASSETTAYNEKLFF.

The chain employs TRBV14 and TRBJ2-3, with TRBD2 identical over 7 bases. Germline CDR1 reads SGHDN; CDR2 reads FVKESK. The CDR3 is 17 residues long. V lost 1 base and J lost 3; bases outside the gene matches: 10. CDR3 sequence: CASSQVSGIRSTDTQYF. The CDR3 DNA reads TGTGCCAGCAGCCAAGTAAGCGGGATTCGTTCGACAGATACGCAGTATTTT.

The V and J genes are TRBV6-5 and TRBJ2-1, with TRBD2 matching over 7 bases. The CDR3 is made up of 15 amino acids. J gave up 4 bases and V 6 bases, and 9 bases lay outside the gene matches. Germline CDR1 and CDR2: MNHEY and SVGAGI. The CDR3 sequence: CASRSLADEYNEQFF. In DNA form, the CDR3 reads TGTGCCAGCAGGTCTCTAGCGGATGAATACAATGAGCAGTTCTTC.

The chain combines TRBV10-3 with TRBJ2-2; tentative D call: TRBD2 (5 bases). V dropped 0 bases and J dropped 5 bases, with 10 bases sitting between them. Germline V CDR1 and CDR2: ENHRY, SYGVKD. This CDR3 is built from 15 residues. CDR3 residues: CAISESSERTGELFF. Here the CDR3 DNA reads TGTGCCATCAGTGAGTCTAGCGAGAGGACCGGGGAGCTGTTTTTT.

The rearrangement joins TRBV14 to TRBJ1-2; 7 nucleotides align to TRBD1. Germline V gene data show CDR1 as SGHDN and CDR2 as FVKESK. J gave up 6 bases and V 4 bases, and 5 bases lay outside the gene matches. The CDR3 is made up of 13 amino acids. CDR3 coding DNA: TGTGCCAGCAGCCCTCGACAGGGCGATGGCTACACCTTC. It yields the protein CASSPRQGDGYTF.

The chain recombines TRBV13 with TRBJ1-1, with TRBD1 matching over 7 bases. The CDR3 consists of 15 residues. Trimming cost V 2 bases and J 5 bases; bases outside gene matches: 8. The germline V gene encodes CDR1 PRHDT and CDR2 FYEKMQ (reference sequence). The CDR3 spells CASSLIGAGGTEAFF. The CDR3 DNA is TGTGCCAGCAGCTTAATCGGGGCAGGGGGAACTGAAGCTTTCTTT.

This clone was picked up a small number of times. CDR3 sequence (DNA): TGTGCCAGCAGTTTGAGGACACCTACTAATGAAAAACTGTTTTTT. Translating it yields CASSLRTPTNEKLFF. V and J are TRBV28 and TRBJ1-4; perhaps TRBD1 as D (5 bases). In germline, CDR1 is MDHEN, CDR2 SYDVKM. This CDR3 is 15 amino acids long. V lost 3 bases and J 2 bases, leaving 10 bases between the germline ends.

The chain is built from TRBV10-3 and TRBJ2-7; 9 bases map to TRBD1. CDR1 and CDR2 from the germline V gene are ENHRY and SYGVKD. The CDR3 has 14 residues. V lost 3 bases and J lost 7; bases outside the gene matches: 7. CDR3 amino acids: CAISDGTGSSEQYF. In nucleotides, the CDR3 is TGTGCCATCAGTGACGGGACAGGGTCCTCGGAGCAGTACTTC.

The chain has TRBV10-3 and TRBJ2-1; D perhaps matches TRBD2 (6 bases). V was trimmed by 10 bases and J by 1 base, leaving 14 bases between them. CDR3 length: 14 amino acids. Germline V CDR1 and CDR2: ENHRY, SYGVKD. CDR3 nucleotide sequence: TGTGCCACTCTACAGGAGGGATCCTACAATGAGCAGTTCTTC. Translating gives CATLQEGSYNEQFF.

This clone was detected a few times. The chain is built from TRBV30 and TRBJ1-1, with D unclear. CDR1 and CDR2 from the germline V gene are GTSNPN and SVGIG (reference sequence). Trimming pared 3 bases from V and 11 bases from J, leaving 19 bases between. The CDR3 sequence is 13 residues long. CDR3 amino acids: CAWSRPLGGAAFF. Written as DNA, the CDR3 is TGTGCCTGGAGCCGACCATTGGGAGGTGCGGCTTTCTTT.

J is TRBJ1-2 and V is TRBV6-5; D possibly corresponds to TRBD1 (5 bases). This CDR3 has 13 residues. Deletions cut 6 bases from V and 3 bases from J, with 11 bases between. Germline V gene data show CDR1 as MNHEY and CDR2 as SVGAGI. The CDR3 DNA is TGTGCCAGCAGCCCGACAGATGACTATGGCTACACCTTC. It specifies CASSPTDDYGYTF.

This clone came up a few times. The V and J genes are TRBV2 and TRBJ1-4; TRBD1 matches at 10 bases. The trim removed 3 bases at V and 7 bases at J, leaving 5 bases unmatched. Germline CDR1 is SNHLY and CDR2 is FYNNEI. The CDR3 is made up of 15 amino acids. The DNA of the CDR3 is TGTGCCAGCAGTGAGACCGGGACAGGGGTTGAAAAACTGTTTTTT. Protein product: CASSETGTGVEKLFF.

The rearrangement uses TRBV5-1 and TRBJ2-1; perhaps TRBD1 as D (6 bases). The V end lost 3 bases, the J end lost 0 bases, and 10 bases lay between the germline ends. The V gene's germline CDR1 is SGHRS and CDR2 YFSETQ. The CDR3 is 15 residues long. CDR3: CASSSTDSSYNEQFF. CDR3 in DNA: TGCGCCAGCAGCTCAACGGACAGCTCCTACAATGAGCAGTTCTTC.

The chain's CDR3 is CASSEGGAGTYGYTF. The CDR3 bases are TGTGCCAGCAGTGAAGGCGGTGCAGGGACTTATGGCTACACCTTC. This chain links TRBV6-1 with TRBJ1-2; possible D gene TRBD1, 5 bases. The CDR3 is 15 amino acids. The germline V gene encodes CDR1 MNHNS and CDR2 SASEGT. The V end was cut by 1 base, the J end by 5 bases, with 14 bases between.

This clone occurred a few times. The rearrangement uses TRBV10-3 and TRBJ2-7; the D gene is possibly TRBD1 (6 bases). Germline V gene sequence: CDR1 ENHRY, CDR2 SYGVKD. The V end was cut by 0 bases, the J end by 0 bases, with 15 bases between. The CDR3 is 17 residues long. CDR3 amino acids: CAISESGVTGYSYEQYF. DNA for the CDR3: TGTGCCATCAGTGAGTCCGGGGTAACAGGGTACTCCTACGAGCAGTACTTC.

This chain links TRBV2 with TRBJ1-6; 8 positions match TRBD1. Germline values: CDR1 SNHLY, CDR2 FYNNEI. V shed 7 bases and J 9 bases; nucleotides not matched to a gene: 11. This CDR3 spans 15 amino acids. The CDR3 here is CASMETGQVLSPLHF. In nucleotides, the CDR3 is TGTGCCAGCATGGAGACGGGACAGGTCCTTTCACCCCTCCACTTT.

CDR3 in DNA: TGTGCCTGGAGGTTCAGTTCTGGAAACACCATATATTTT. Translated, it gives CAWRFSSGNTIYF. The chain recombines TRBV30 with TRBJ1-3, with no clear D. The V end lost 3 bases, the J end lost 1 base, and 7 bases lay between the germline ends. The germline V gene has CDR1 GTSNPN and CDR2 SVGIG (reference sequence). CDR3 length equals 13 residues.

The chain employs TRBV7-2 and TRBJ1-2; D may be TRBD1 (5 bases). CDR1 SGHTA and CDR2 FQGNSA come from the germline V gene. The CDR3 has 13 amino acids. Between the trimmed V and J ends, which lost 4 bases and 3 bases, there was a span of 9 bases. This CDR3 reads CASSSSGDYGYTF. The CDR3 DNA is TGTGCCAGCAGCTCCTCGGGGGACTATGGCTACACCTTC.